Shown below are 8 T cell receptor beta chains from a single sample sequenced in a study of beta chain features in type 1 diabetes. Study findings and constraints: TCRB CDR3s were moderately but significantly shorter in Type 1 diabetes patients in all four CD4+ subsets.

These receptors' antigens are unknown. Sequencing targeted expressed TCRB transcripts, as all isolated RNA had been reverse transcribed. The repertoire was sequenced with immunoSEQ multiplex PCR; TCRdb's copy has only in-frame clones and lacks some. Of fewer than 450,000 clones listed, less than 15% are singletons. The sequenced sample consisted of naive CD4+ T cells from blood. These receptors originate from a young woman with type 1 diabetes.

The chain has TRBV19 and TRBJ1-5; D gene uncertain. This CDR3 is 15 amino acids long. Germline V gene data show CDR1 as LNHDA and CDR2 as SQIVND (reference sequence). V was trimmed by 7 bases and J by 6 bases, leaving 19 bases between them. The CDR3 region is CASTLDGVLGQPQHF. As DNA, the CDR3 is TGTGCCAGTACCCTCGACGGGGTTTTGGGTCAGCCCCAGCATTTT.

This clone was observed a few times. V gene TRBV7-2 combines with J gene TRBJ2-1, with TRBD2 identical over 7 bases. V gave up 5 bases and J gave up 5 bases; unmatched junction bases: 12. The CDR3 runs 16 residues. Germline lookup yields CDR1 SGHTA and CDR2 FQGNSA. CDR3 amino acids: CASSRRGGRADNEQFF. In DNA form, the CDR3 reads TGTGCCAGCAGCCGTAGGGGAGGGAGAGCGGACAATGAGCAGTTCTTC.

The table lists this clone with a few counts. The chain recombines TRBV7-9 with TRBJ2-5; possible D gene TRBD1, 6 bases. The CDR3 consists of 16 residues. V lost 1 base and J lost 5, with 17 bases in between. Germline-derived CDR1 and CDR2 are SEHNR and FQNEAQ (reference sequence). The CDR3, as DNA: TGTGCCAGCAGCTTAGAGCGGCAGGGGATTTCTGAGACCCAGTACTTC. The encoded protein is CASSLERQGISETQYF. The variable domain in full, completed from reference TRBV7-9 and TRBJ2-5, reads DTGVSQNPRHKITKRGQNVTFRCDPISEHNRLYWYRQTLGQGPEFLTYFQNEAQLEKSRLLSDRFSAERPKGSFSTLEIQRTEQGDSAMYLCASSLERQGISETQYFGPGTRLLVL.

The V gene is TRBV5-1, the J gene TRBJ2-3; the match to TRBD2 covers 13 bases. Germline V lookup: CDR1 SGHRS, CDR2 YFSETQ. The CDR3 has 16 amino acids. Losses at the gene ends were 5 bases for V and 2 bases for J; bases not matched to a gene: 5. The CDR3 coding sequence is TGCGCCAGCAGTTGGACTAGCGGGGGTTACACAGATACGCAGTATTTT. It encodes CASSWTSGGYTDTQYF.

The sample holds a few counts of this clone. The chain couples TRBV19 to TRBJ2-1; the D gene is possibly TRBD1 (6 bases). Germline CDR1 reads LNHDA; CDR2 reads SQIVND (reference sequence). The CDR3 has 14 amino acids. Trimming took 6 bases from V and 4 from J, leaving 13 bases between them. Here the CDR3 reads CASRGQGKYNEQFF. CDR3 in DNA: TGTGCCAGTAGGGGGCAGGGGAAGTACAATGAGCAGTTCTTC.

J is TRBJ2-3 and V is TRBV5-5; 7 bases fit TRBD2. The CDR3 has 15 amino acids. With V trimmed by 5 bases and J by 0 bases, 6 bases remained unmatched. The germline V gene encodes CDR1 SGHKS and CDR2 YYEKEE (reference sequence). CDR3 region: CASRPSGSSTDTQYF. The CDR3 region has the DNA TGTGCCAGCAGGCCTAGCGGATCTAGCACAGATACGCAGTATTTT.

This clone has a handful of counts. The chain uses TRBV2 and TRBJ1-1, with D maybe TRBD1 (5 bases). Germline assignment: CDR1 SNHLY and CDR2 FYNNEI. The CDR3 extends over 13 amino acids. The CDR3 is CIGGREMNTEAFF. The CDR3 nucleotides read TGTATCGGGGGGAGGGAAATGAACACTGAAGCTTTCTTT.

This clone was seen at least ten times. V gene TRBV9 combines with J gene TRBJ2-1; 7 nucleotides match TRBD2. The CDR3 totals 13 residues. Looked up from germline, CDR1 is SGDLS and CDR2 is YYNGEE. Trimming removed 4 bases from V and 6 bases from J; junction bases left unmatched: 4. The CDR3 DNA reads TGTGCCAGCAGCACCGGGACTACCAATGAGCAGTTCTTC. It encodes CASSTGTTNEQFF.